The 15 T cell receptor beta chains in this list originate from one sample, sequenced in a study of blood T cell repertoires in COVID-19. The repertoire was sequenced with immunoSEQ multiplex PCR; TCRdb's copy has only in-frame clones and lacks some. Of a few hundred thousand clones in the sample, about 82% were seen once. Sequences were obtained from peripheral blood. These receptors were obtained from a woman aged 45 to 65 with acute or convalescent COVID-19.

CDR3 coding DNA: TGTGCCAGCTCCCGCAGGGATTATGGCTACACCTTC. Residues: CASSRRDYGYTF. The chain links TRBV28 to TRBJ1-2, with D tentatively TRBD1 (5 bases). This CDR3 is built from 12 residues. V was pared by 8 bases and J by 5 bases, with 12 bases between. Germline-derived CDR1 and CDR2 are MDHEN and SYDVKM.

In nucleotides, the CDR3 is TGTGCCAGCAGTTCTCTCTTCTTGCGGGGCTTTGACCACGAGCAGTACTTC. Its protein product is CASSSLFLRGFDHEQYF. The gene calls are TRBV27 and TRBJ2-7, with D possibly matching TRBD2 (6 bases). CDR3 length: 17 amino acids. Per the germline V gene, CDR1 is MNHEY and CDR2 is SMNVEV (reference sequence). Between the trimmed V and J ends, which lost 4 bases and 5 bases, there was a span of 24 bases.

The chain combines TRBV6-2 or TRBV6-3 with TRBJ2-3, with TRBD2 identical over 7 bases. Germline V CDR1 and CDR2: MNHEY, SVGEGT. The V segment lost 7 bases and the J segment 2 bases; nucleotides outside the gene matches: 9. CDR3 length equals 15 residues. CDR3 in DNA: TGTGCCAGCAACCCGGGGGGACGGTACACAGATACGCAGTATTTT. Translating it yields CASNPGGRYTDTQYF.

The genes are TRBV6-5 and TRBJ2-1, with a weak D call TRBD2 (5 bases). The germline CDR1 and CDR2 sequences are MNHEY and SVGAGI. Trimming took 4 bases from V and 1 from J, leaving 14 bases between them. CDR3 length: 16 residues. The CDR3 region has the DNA TGTGCCAGCAGTTCCCCCGCCGGGGAATCCTACAATGAGCAGTTCTTC. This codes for CASSSPAGESYNEQFF.

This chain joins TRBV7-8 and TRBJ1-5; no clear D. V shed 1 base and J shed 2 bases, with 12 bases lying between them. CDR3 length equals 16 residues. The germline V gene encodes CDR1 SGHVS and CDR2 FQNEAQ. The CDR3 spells CASSLGGVYGNQPQHF. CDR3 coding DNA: TGTGCCAGCAGCTTAGGCGGGGTGTATGGCAATCAGCCCCAGCATTTT.

The CDR3 region is CASSYTGSAKNIQYF. DNA for the CDR3: TGTGCCAGCAGTTACACAGGGTCGGCCAAAAACATTCAGTACTTC. V and J are TRBV6-2 or TRBV6-3 and TRBJ2-4; tentatively, D is TRBD1 (6 bases). Germline V gene lookup returns CDR1 MNHEY and CDR2 SVGEGT. This CDR3 is 15 amino acids long. The V and J ends lost 2 bases and 1 base respectively, with 9 bases between them.

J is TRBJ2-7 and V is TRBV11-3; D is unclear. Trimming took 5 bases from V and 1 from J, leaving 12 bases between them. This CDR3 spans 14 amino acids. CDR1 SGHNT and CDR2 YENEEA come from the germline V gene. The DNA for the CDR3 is TGTGCCAGCAGCGCCCAAGACTCGTCCTACGAGCAGTACTTC. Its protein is CASSAQDSSYEQYF.

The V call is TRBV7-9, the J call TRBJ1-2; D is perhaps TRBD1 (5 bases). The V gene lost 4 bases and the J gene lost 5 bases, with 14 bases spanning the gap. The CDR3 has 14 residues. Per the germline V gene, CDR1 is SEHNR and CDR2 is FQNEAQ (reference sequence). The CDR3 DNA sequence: TGTGCCAGCAGCTCCGCCGGGACTGAGTATGGCTACACCTTC. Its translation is CASSSAGTEYGYTF. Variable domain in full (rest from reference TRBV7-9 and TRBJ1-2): DTGVSQNPRHKITKRGQNVTFRCDPISEHNRLYWYRQTLGQGPEFLTYFQNEAQLEKSRLLSDRFSAERPKGSFSTLEIQRTEQGDSAMYLCASSSAGTEYGYTFGSGTRLTVV.

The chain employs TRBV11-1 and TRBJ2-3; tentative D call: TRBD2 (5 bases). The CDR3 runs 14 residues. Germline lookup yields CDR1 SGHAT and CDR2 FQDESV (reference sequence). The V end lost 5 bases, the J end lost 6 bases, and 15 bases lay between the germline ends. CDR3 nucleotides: TGTGCCAGCAGCCCAGGACCGGTAGCGGATACGCAGTATTTT. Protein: CASSPGPVADTQYF.

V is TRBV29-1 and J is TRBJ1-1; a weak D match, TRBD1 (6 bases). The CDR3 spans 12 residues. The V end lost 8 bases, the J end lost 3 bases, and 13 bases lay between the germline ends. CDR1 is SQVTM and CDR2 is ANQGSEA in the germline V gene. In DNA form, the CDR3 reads TGCAGCCTCCGACAGGATCACACTGAAGCTTTCTTT. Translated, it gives CSLRQDHTEAFF.

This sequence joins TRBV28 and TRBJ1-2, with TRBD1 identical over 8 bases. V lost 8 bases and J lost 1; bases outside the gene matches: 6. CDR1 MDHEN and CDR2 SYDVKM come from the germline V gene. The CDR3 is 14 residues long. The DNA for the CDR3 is TGTGCCAGCCTTGGGACAGGCTATAACTATGGCTACACCTTC. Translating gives CASLGTGYNYGYTF.

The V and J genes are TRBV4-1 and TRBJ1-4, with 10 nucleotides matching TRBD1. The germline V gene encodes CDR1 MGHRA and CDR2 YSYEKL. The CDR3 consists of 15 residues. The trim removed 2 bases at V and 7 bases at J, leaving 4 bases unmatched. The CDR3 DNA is TGCGCCAGCAGCCAACCTGACAGGGGGCGTGAAAAACTGTTTTTT. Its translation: CASSQPDRGREKLFF.

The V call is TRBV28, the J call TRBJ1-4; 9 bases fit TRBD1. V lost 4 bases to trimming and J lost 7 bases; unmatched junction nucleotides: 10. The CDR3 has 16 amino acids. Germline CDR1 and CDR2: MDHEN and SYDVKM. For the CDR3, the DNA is TGTGCCAGCAGTTCAAACAGGGGGCGAAGTCCTGAAAAACTGTTTTTT. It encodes CASSSNRGRSPEKLFF.

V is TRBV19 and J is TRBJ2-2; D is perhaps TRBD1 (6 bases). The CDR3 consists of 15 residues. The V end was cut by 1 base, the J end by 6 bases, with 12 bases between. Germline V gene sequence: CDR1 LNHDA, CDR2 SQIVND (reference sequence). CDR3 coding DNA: TGTGCCAGTAGTATAGTCCCCGCAGGGGCCGGGGAGCTGTTTTTT. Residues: CASSIVPAGAGELFF.

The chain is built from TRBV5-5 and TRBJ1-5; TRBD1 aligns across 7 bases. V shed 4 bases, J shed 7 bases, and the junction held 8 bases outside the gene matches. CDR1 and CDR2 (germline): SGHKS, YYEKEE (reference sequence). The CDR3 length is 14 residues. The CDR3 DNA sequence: TGTGCCAGCAGCCCTCCCGACAGGGCCCAGCCCCAGCATTTT. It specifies CASSPPDRAQPQHF. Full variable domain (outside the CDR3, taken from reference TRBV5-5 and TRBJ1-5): DAGVTQSPTHLIKTRGQQVTLRCSPISGHKSVSWYQQVLGQGPQFIFQYYEKEERGRGNFPDRFSARQFPNYSSELNVNALLLGDSALYLCASSPPDRAQPQHFGDGTRLSIL.